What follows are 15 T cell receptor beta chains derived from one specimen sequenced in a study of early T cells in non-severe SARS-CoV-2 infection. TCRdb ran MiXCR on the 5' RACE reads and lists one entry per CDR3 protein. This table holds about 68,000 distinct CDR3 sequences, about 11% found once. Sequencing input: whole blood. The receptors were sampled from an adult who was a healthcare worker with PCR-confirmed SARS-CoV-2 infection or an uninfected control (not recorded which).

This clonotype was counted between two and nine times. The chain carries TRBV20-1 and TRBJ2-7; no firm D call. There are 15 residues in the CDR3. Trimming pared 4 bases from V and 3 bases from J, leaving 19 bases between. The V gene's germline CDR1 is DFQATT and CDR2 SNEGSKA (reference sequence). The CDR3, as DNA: TGCAGTGCTACTTTCCGTGGCCGCGTACTCTACGAGCAGTACTTC. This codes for CSATFRGRVLYEQYF.

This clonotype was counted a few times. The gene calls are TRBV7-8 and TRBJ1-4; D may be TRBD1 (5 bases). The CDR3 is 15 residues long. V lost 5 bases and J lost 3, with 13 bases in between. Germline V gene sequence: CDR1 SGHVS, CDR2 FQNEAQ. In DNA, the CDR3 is TGTGCCAGCAGCCTAAGCAGGGTGCCTAATGAAAAACTGTTTTTT. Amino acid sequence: CASSLSRVPNEKLFF. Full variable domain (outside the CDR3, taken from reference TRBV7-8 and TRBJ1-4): GAGVSQSPRYKVAKRGQDVALRCDPISGHVSLFWYQQALGQGPEFLTYFQNEAQLDKSGLPSDRFFAERPEGSVSTLKIQRTQQEDSAVYLCASSLSRVPNEKLFFGSGTQLSVL.

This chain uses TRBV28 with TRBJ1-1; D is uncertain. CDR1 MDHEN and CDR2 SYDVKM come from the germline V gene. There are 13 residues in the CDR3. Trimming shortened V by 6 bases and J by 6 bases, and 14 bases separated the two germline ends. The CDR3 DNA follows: TGTGCCAGCAGGGTACGTGGGTACGCTGAAGCTTTCTTT. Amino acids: CASRVRGYAEAFF.

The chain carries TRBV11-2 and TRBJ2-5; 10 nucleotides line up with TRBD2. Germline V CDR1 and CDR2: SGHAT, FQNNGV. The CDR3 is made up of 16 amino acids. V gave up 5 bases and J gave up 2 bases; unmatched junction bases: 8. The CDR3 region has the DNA TGTGCCAGCAGCCCAAGGACTAGCGGCGCTCAAGAGACCCAGTACTTC. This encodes CASSPRTSGAQETQYF. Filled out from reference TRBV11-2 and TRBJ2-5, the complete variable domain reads EAGVAQSPRYKIIEKRQSVAFWCNPISGHATLYWYQQILGQGPKLLIQFQNNGVVDDSQLPKDRFSAERLKGVDSTLKIQPAKLEDSAVYLCASSPRTSGAQETQYFGPGTRLLVL.

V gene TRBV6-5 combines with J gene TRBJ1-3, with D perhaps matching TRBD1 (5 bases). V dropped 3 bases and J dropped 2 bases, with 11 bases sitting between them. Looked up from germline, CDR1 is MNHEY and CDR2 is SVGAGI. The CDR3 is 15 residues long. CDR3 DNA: TGTGCCAGCAGTTATACAGGTCGTACTGGAAACACCATATATTTT. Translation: CASSYTGRTGNTIYF.

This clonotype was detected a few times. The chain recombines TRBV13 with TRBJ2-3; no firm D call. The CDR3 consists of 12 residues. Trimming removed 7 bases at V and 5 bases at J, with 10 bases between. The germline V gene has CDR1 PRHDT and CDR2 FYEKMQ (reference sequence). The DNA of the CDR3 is TGTGCCAGCACCCGATCGGGAGATACGCAGTATTTT. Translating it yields CASTRSGDTQYF.

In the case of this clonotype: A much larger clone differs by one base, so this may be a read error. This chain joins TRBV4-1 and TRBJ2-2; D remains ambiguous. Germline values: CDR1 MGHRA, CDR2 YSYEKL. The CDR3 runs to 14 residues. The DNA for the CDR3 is TGCACCAGCAGCCAGGATCTAGTAATCGGGGAGCTGTTTTTT. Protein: CTSSQDLVIGELFF.

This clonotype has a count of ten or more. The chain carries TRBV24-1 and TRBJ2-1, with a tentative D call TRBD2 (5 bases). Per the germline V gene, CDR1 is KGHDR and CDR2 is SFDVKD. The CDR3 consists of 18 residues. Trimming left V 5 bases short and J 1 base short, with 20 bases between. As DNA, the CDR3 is TGTGCCACCAGTGCCGCCCGGGAAGGACTGTCATCCTACAATGAGCAGTTCTTC. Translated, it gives CATSAAREGLSSYNEQFF.

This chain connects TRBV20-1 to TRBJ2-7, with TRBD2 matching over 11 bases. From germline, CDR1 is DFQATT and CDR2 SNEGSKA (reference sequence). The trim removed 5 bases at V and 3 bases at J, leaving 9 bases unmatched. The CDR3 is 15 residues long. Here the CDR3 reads CSAGVTSGSFYEQYF. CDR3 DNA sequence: TGCAGTGCTGGGGTTACTAGCGGGAGCTTCTACGAGCAGTACTTC.

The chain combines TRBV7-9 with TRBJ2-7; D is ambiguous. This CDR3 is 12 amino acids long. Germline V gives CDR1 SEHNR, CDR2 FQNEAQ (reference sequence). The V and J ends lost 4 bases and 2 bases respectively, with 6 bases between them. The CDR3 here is CASSSNPYEQYF. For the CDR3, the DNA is TGTGCCAGCAGCTCGAACCCCTACGAGCAGTACTTC.

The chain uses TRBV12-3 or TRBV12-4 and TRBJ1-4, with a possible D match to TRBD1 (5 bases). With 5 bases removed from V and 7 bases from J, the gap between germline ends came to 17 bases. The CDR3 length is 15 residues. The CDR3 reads CASSPQPGRGEKLFF. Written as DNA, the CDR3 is TGTGCCAGCAGTCCCCAGCCGGGACGCGGTGAAAAACTGTTTTTT.

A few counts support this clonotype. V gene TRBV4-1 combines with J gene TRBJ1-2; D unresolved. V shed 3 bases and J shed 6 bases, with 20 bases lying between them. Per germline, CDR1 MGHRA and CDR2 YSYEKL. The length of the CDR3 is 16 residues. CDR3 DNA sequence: TGCGCCAGCAGCCACCCCCCTCGAAGGGCAGAGGATGGCTACACCTTC. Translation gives CASSHPPRRAEDGYTF.

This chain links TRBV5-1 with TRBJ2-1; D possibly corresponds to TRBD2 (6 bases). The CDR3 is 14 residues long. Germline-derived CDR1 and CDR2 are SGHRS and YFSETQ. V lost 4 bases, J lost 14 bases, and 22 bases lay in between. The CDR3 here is CASSPTQSGGFKFF. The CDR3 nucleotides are TGCGCCAGCAGCCCCACCCAGTCCGGGGGATTTAAGTTCTTC.

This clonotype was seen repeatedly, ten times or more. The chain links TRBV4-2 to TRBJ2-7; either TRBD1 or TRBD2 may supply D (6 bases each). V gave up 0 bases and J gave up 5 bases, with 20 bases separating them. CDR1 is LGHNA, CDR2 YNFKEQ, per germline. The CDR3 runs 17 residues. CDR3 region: CASSQDGQGLASNEQYF. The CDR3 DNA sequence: TGTGCCAGCAGCCAAGACGGTCAGGGGCTAGCGTCCAACGAGCAGTACTTC.

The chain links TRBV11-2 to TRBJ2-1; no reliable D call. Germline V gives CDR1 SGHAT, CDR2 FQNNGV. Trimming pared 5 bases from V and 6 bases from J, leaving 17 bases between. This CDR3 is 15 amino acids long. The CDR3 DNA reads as TGTGCCAGCAGCACCGGCTGGATTGTGGGCAATGAGCAGTTCTTC. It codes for CASSTGWIVGNEQFF.